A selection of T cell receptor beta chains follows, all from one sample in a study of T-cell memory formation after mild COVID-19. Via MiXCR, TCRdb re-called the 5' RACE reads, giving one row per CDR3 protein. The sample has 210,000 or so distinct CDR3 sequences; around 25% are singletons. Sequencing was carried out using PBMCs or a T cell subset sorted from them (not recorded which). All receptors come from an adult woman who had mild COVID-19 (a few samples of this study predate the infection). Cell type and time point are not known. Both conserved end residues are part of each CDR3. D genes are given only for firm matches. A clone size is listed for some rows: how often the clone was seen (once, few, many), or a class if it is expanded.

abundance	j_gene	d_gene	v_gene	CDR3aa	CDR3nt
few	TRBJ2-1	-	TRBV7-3	CASSLGNLMTGTFLGSYNEQFF	TGTGCCAGCAGCTTGGGTAATTTAATGACAGGTACCTTCCTGGGTTCCTACAATGAGCAGTTCTTC
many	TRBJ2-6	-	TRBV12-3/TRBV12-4	CASSSGPTRGSGANVLTF	TGTGCCAGCAGTTCGGGACCTACTAGGGGATCTGGGGCCAACGTCCTGACTTTC
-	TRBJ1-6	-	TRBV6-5	CASSYSLNSPLHF	TGTGCCAGCAGTTACTCACTGAATTCACCCCTCCACTTT
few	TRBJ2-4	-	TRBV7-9	CASSRTENIQYF	TGTGCCAGCAGCCGGACAGAAAACATTCAGTACTTC
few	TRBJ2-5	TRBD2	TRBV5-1	CASSLERGGETQYF	TGCGCCAGCAGCTTGGAACGGGGAGGGGAGACCCAGTACTTC
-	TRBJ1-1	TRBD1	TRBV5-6	CASSSTYRGRFTEAFF	TGTGCCAGCAGCTCCACTTACAGGGGGCGGTTCACTGAAGCTTTCTTT
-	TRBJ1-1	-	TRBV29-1	CSVTGTVNTEAFF	TGCAGCGTGACCGGGACGGTGAACACTGAAGCTTTCTTT
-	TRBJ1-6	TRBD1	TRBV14	CASSRDRGNSPLHF	TGTGCCAGCAGCCGGGACAGAGGAAATTCACCCCTCCACTTT
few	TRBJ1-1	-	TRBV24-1	CATSDSRATGTEAFF	TGTGCCACCAGTGATTCCAGGGCGACGGGCACTGAAGCTTTCTTT
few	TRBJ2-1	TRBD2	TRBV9	CASSGGGLAADEQFF	TGTGCCAGCAGCGGGGGCGGACTAGCGGCCGATGAGCAGTTCTTC
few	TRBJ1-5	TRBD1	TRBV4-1	CASSPGQGYSNQPQHF	TGCGCCAGCAGCCCCGGACAGGGGTATAGCAATCAGCCCCAGCATTTT
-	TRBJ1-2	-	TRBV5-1	CASSLTFDGYYGYTF	TGCGCCAGCAGCTTAACCTTCGACGGATACTATGGCTACACCTTC
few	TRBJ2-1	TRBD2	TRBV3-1	CASSQGPGLGSEQFF	TGTGCCAGCAGCCAAGGCCCCGGACTAGGGAGCGAGCAGTTCTTC
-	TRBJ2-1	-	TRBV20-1	CSARDLSLGEQFF	TGCAGTGCTAGAGATTTAAGTTTGGGTGAGCAGTTCTTC
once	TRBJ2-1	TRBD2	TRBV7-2	CASSSRSGGAHEQFF	TGTGCCAGCAGCTCCCGGAGCGGGGGGGCACATGAGCAGTTCTTC
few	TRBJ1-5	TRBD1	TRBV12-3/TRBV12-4	CASSFTGGLQPQHF	TGTGCCAGCAGTTTTACAGGGGGCCTTCAGCCCCAGCATTTT
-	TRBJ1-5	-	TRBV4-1	CASSQGQAGQPQHF	TGCGCCAGCAGCCAAGGCCAGGCGGGGCAGCCCCAGCATTTT
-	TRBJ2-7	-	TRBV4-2	CASSPTGGHGYEQYF	TGTGCCAGCAGCCCAACCGGAGGGCACGGCTACGAGCAGTACTTC
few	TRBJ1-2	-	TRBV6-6	CASTPGGAELGYTF	TGTGCCAGCACCCCTGGGGGCGCGGAGCTTGGCTACACCTTC
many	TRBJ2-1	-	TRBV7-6	CASSLRGRGSYNEQFF	TGTGCCAGCAGCTTAAGGGGGCGGGGCTCCTACAATGAGCAGTTCTTC
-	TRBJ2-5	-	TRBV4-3	CASSPHVGGSIRETQYF	TGCGCCAGCAGCCCGCATGTCGGGGGATCGATCAGAGAGACCCAGTACTTC
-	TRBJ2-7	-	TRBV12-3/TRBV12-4	CASSLYRALSMEQYF	TGTGCCAGCAGTTTGTATAGAGCACTATCTATGGAGCAGTACTTC
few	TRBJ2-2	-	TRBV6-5	CASRRWAGELFF	TGTGCCAGCAGGCGGTGGGCCGGGGAGCTGTTTTTT
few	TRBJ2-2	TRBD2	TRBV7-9	CASSLKIRLAGGAGELFF	TGTGCCAGCAGCTTAAAGATACGGCTAGCGGGAGGGGCCGGGGAGCTGTTTTTT
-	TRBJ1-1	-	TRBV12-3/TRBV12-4	CASSLVGGPEAFF	TGTGCCAGCAGTTTAGTAGGGGGACCTGAAGCTTTCTTT
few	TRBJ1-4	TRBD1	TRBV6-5	CASSSGQGDEKLFF	TGTGCCAGCAGTTCTGGACAGGGCGATGAAAAACTGTTTTTT
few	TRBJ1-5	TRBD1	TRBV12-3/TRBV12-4	CASSPGQGYNQPQHF	TGTGCCAGCAGTCCGGGACAGGGGTACAATCAGCCCCAGCATTTT
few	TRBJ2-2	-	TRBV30	CAWSWQEVGELFF	TGTGCCTGGAGTTGGCAAGAGGTCGGGGAGCTGTTTTTT
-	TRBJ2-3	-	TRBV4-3	CASSQDGRTGSTDTQYF	TGCGCCAGCAGCCAAGATGGGAGGACGGGATCGACAGATACGCAGTATTTT
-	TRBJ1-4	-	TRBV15	CATAPRGVGEKLFF	TGTGCCACCGCACCTAGGGGGGTAGGAGAAAAACTGTTTTTT